The next 25 T cell receptor beta chains were all read from a single sample in a study of T-cell reconstitution after alpha-beta-depleted transplantation in children (TCRdb year 2016). The library was built by means of PCR. Sequencing took place on an Illumina HiSeq 2500. TCR library preparation used molecular barcoding, with unique molecular identifiers applied to normalize quantification of the TCRbeta repertoire. Using fastp trimming at Q25 and MiXCR clonotype assembly, TCRdb reanalyzed the public sequencing data and kept in-frame beta chains. Each CDR3 protein appears once, grouped with its most common genes and DNA. Here the sample has about 340,000 distinct CDR3 sequences; roughly 15% occur a single time. Approximately 4.2% of the sample is taken by the ten largest. The source material was PBMCs, sampled from the stem cell graft. These receptors were collected from a human donor who donated a stem cell graft to a child with Fanconi anemia.

This clonotype was seen a single time. V and J are TRBV5-6 and TRBJ2-7, with a tentative D call TRBD1 (6 bases). Per germline, CDR1 SGHDT and CDR2 YYEEEE. The CDR3 is 14 amino acids. V was clipped by 2 bases and J by 12 bases, with 21 bases between them. The CDR3 bases are TGTGCCAGCAGCTTATATGGACAGTGGGACGGACGGTACGTC. Its translation is CASSLYGQWDGRYV.

This chain links TRBV29-1 with TRBJ2-6; D is possibly TRBD1 (5 bases). There are 15 residues in the CDR3. In germline, CDR1 is SQVTM, CDR2 ANQGSEA. V was trimmed by 6 bases and J by 0 bases, leaving 12 bases between them. DNA for the CDR3: TGCAGCGTCGGTACAGGCGTCTCTGGGGCCAACGTCCTGACTTTC. Its translation is CSVGTGVSGANVLTF.

This clonotype was detected ten times or more. The chain is built from TRBV7-9 and TRBJ1-2, with 7 bases that match TRBD1. This CDR3 spans 15 amino acids. The junction had 6 bases not matched to a gene; V was cut back by 2 bases and J by 3 bases. Germline CDR1 SEHNR, CDR2 FQNEAQ (reference sequence). CDR3 amino acids: CASSLSPDRDYGYTF. The CDR3 nucleotides are TGTGCCAGCAGCTTATCCCCTGACAGGGACTATGGCTACACCTTC. Drawing the rest from reference TRBV7-9 and TRBJ1-2, the complete variable domain is DTGVSQNPRHKITKRGQNVTFRCDPISEHNRLYWYRQTLGQGPEFLTYFQNEAQLEKSRLLSDRFSAERPKGSFSTLEIQRTEQGDSAMYLCASSLSPDRDYGYTFGSGTRLTVV.

In this sample, this clonotype turned up many times. The CDR3 DNA follows: TGTGCCAGCAGACGGGGGAACTTCTACGAGCAGTACTTC. Residues: CASRRGNFYEQYF. V is TRBV6-5 and J is TRBJ2-7, with D maybe TRBD2 (6 bases). The V gene lost 6 bases and the J gene lost 3 bases, with 12 bases spanning the gap. Germline V gene lookup returns CDR1 MNHEY and CDR2 SVGAGI. This CDR3 comprises 13 residues.

This clonotype was recorded a few times. This chain connects TRBV10-2 to TRBJ1-2; D is unresolved. The germline V gene has CDR1 WSHSY and CDR2 SAAADI. V lost 4 bases and J lost 4, with 16 bases in between. This CDR3 region has 15 residues. CDR3 bases: TGCGCCAGCAGTGCCCACCCACAGCCCATCTATGGCTACACCTTC. Encoded protein: CASSAHPQPIYGYTF.

Many counts were recorded for this clonotype. The rearrangement links TRBV2 to TRBJ1-1; no definite D call. Germline V CDR1 and CDR2: SNHLY, FYNNEI. CDR3 length: 13 amino acids. V lost 8 bases, J lost 0 bases, and 10 bases lay in between. The CDR3 sequence: CASSTGMNTEAFF. The CDR3, as DNA: TGTGCCAGCTCGACCGGAATGAACACTGAAGCTTTCTTT.

V and J are TRBV10-2 and TRBJ1-5; D call uncertain. The CDR3 is 15 residues long. Between the trimmed V and J ends, which lost 0 bases and 5 bases, there was a span of 11 bases. Germline V gives CDR1 WSHSY, CDR2 SAAADI. The CDR3 sequence: CASSESINGYQPQHF. The CDR3 region has the DNA TGCGCCAGCAGTGAGTCGATTAATGGTTATCAGCCCCAGCATTTT.

This clonotype occurred many times. The chain's CDR3 is CASSESGPGVRFF. The CDR3 DNA follows: TGTGCCAGCAGTGAATCTGGTCCGGGGGTACGGTTCTTC. V and J are TRBV2 and TRBJ2-1; TRBD2 is a possible D gene (6 bases). V lost 2 bases and J lost 15, with 17 bases in between. The CDR3 loop spans 13 amino acids. CDR1 and CDR2 from the germline V gene are SNHLY and FYNNEI.

The rearrangement joins TRBV5-1 to TRBJ2-7; 8 bases align to TRBD2. The CDR3 runs 14 residues. Germline V gene sequence: CDR1 SGHRS, CDR2 YFSETQ. Germline trimming cut 0 bases from V and 6 bases from J; bases unmatched to any gene: 5. CDR3 bases: TGCGCCAGCAGCTTGGCCGAACTAGCGGTCGAGCAGTACTTC. Translating gives CASSLAELAVEQYF.

The chain couples TRBV24-1 to TRBJ1-1; D gene uncertain. Germline lookup yields CDR1 KGHDR and CDR2 SFDVKD. This CDR3 is 16 amino acids long. V lost 0 bases and J 1 base, leaving 11 bases between the germline ends. CDR3 nucleotides: TGTGCCACCAGTGATTTGTTCCCGGGTGAGAACACTGAAGCTTTCTTT. Amino acid sequence: CATSDLFPGENTEAFF.

This clonotype has a count of ten or more. The rearrangement links TRBV5-1 to TRBJ2-1, with D unclear. The CDR3 totals 14 residues. Germline CDR1 reads SGHRS; CDR2 reads YFSETQ. V shed 1 base and J shed 6 bases, with 11 bases lying between them. The CDR3 is CASSLRQTGNEQFF. DNA for the CDR3: TGCGCCAGCAGCTTGAGGCAGACTGGCAATGAGCAGTTCTTC. Together with reference TRBV5-1 and TRBJ2-1, the CDR3 gives the full variable domain: KAGVTQTPRYLIKTRGQQVTLSCSPISGHRSVSWYQQTPGQGLQFLFEYFSETQRNKGNFPGRFSGRQFSNSRSEMNVSTLELGDSALYLCASSLRQTGNEQFFGPGTRLTVL.

This clonotype was detected many times. The chain has TRBV12-3 or TRBV12-4 and TRBJ2-1; 8 nucleotides match TRBD2. The V gene end was trimmed by 5 bases and the J gene end by 0 bases; junction bases not matched to a gene: 9. This CDR3 is built from 17 residues. The CDR3: CASSPLSGAISYNEQFF. DNA of the CDR3: TGTGCCAGCAGTCCTCTTAGCGGGGCCATCTCCTACAATGAGCAGTTCTTC.

This clonotype has a handful of counts. The chain joins TRBV24-1 to TRBJ1-5, with D hard to call. Deletions cut 9 bases from V and 7 bases from J, with 15 bases between. This CDR3 is 13 amino acids long. Germline CDR1 and CDR2: KGHDR and SFDVKD. CDR3 sequence reads: CATGRRAQQPQHF. In DNA form, the CDR3 reads TGTGCCACCGGAAGGAGGGCTCAGCAGCCCCAGCATTTT.

This chain uses TRBV6-2 or TRBV6-3 with TRBJ2-1, with 11 bases that match TRBD2. Germline V gives CDR1 MNHEY, CDR2 SVGEGT. V lost 7 bases, J lost 2 bases, and 10 bases stayed unmatched. This CDR3 contains 17 residues. CDR3 protein: CASTETLAGGAYNEQFF. In nucleotides, the CDR3 is TGTGCCAGCACCGAAACCCTAGCGGGGGGAGCCTACAATGAGCAGTTCTTC.

This chain uses TRBV18 with TRBJ1-2, with 7 bases fitting TRBD1. This CDR3 spans 14 amino acids. In germline, CDR1 is KGHSH, CDR2 LQKENI. Trimming removed 4 bases from V and 8 bases from J; junction bases left unmatched: 10. The CDR3 DNA reads as TGTGCCAGCTCACGGGGAATAACAGGGGAAGGCTACACCTTC. Its protein product is CASSRGITGEGYTF.

This rearrangement joins TRBV27 to TRBJ2-7; maybe TRBD2 (7 bases). This CDR3 spans 14 amino acids. V lost 6 bases and J 1 base, leaving 13 bases between the germline ends. Germline lookup yields CDR1 MNHEY and CDR2 SMNVEV (reference sequence). The CDR3 DNA reads as TGTGCCAGCAGCCAAGGGAGGGGGTCCTACGAGCAGTACTTC. Protein: CASSQGRGSYEQYF.

This clonotype appeared a few times. This rearrangement joins TRBV28 to TRBJ1-2; 8 bases are a match to TRBD1. V trimming: 4 bases; J trimming: 4 bases; junction bases outside the gene matches: 11. Germline assignment: CDR1 MDHEN and CDR2 SYDVKM. CDR3 size: 16 residues. For the CDR3, the DNA is TGTGCCAGCAGTTCGGGACAGGTGGGGTTTGCCTATGGCTACACCTTC. Its protein product is CASSSGQVGFAYGYTF.

In this sample, this clonotype turned up many times. The J gene is TRBJ1-6, the V gene TRBV7-9; D call uncertain. Germline values: CDR1 SEHNR, CDR2 FQNEAQ (reference sequence). Trimming left V 8 bases short and J 7 bases short, with 9 bases between. This CDR3 is 12 amino acids long. CDR3 nucleotide sequence: TGTGCCAGCGGAATAAGAAATTCACCCCTCCACTTT. Translating it yields CASGIRNSPLHF. The full variable domain, completed using reference TRBV7-9 and TRBJ1-6, is DTGVSQNPRHKITKRGQNVTFRCDPISEHNRLYWYRQTLGQGPEFLTYFQNEAQLEKSRLLSDRFSAERPKGSFSTLEIQRTEQGDSAMYLCASGIRNSPLHFGNGTRLTVT.

In this sample, this clonotype turned up a few times. The J gene is TRBJ2-1, the V gene TRBV10-3; 9 bases are shared with TRBD1. The CDR3 has 16 residues. The germline gives CDR1 ENHRY, CDR2 SYGVKD. Trimming removed 2 bases from V and 4 bases from J; junction bases left unmatched: 6. DNA for the CDR3: TGTGCCATCAGTGAGACAGGGGGCGAGGGTTACAATGAGCAGTTCTTC. Its protein product is CAISETGGEGYNEQFF.

This clonotype showed up just a few times. This chain connects TRBV4-3 to TRBJ2-7; unclear D gene. This CDR3 is 13 amino acids long. The ends were cut back, 1 base at V and 5 bases at J, with 9 bases in the middle. CDR1 and CDR2 from the germline V gene are LGHNA and YSLEER. The DNA of the CDR3 is TGCGCCAGCAGCCAAGTCGCAGGAAACGAGCAGTACTTC. Translated: CASSQVAGNEQYF.

This clonotype has just a few counts. This sequence joins TRBV24-1 and TRBJ2-2; D call uncertain. The CDR3 is 13 residues long. V lost 4 bases to trimming and J lost 6 bases, with 8 bases between them. Germline assignment: CDR1 KGHDR and CDR2 SFDVKD. CDR3 sequence (DNA): TGTGCCACCAGTGACCCGTTAGCCGGGGAGCTGTTTTTT. This gives the protein CATSDPLAGELFF.

The chain joins TRBV20-1 to TRBJ2-3; D gene uncertain. Trimming took 3 bases from V and 6 from J, leaving 7 bases between them. CDR3 length equals 11 residues. Germline CDR1 DFQATT, CDR2 SNEGSKA (reference sequence). The CDR3 DNA follows: TGCAGTGCTAGCTGGTGGGATACGCAGTATTTT. This encodes CSASWWDTQYF.

This clonotype has at least ten counts. The genes are TRBV6-5 and TRBJ2-7, with D uncertain. V was pared by 0 bases and J by 7 bases, with 16 bases between. The CDR3 totals 15 residues. Germline V lookup: CDR1 MNHEY, CDR2 SVGAGI. CDR3 coding DNA: TGTGCCAGCAGTTACTCGCGTCCCTCAAGTTGGGAGCAGTACTTC. It specifies CASSYSRPSSWEQYF.

The rearrangement links TRBV12-5 to TRBJ1-3; D remains unclear. Germline V CDR1 and CDR2: LGHNT, FRNRAP. V lost 6 bases to trimming and J lost 2 bases, with 14 bases between them. The CDR3 has 15 residues. CDR3 DNA: TGTGCTAGTGGCCGGCTGGGCCTAGCTGGAAACACCATATATTTT. It translates to CASGRLGLAGNTIYF.

The chain links TRBV6-2 or TRBV6-3 to TRBJ2-5; no clear D gene. The length of the CDR3 is 11 residues. CDR1 and CDR2 from the germline V gene are MNHEY and SVGEGT. The ends were cut back, 4 bases at V and 5 bases at J, with 5 bases in the middle. The CDR3: CASSWAETQYF. DNA of the CDR3: TGTGCCAGCAGTTGGGCGGAGACCCAGTACTTC.